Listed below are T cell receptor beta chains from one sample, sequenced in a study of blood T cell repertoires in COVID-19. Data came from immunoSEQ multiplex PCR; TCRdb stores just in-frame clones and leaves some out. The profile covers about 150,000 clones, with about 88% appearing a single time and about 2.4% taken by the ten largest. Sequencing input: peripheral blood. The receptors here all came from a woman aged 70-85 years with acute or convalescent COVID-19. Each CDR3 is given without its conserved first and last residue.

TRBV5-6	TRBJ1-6	ASSSPGQGSSPLH
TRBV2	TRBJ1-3	ASTAGDLSGNTIY
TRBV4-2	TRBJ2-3	ASSRRGGLTDTQY
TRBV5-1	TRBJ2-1	ASRPGSSNEQF
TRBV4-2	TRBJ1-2	ASSPDNRVPRMSYGYT
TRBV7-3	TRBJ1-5	ASSTRDRPSNQPQH
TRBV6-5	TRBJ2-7	ASSYGGAALEQY
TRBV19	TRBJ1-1	ASSPGQGMNTEAF
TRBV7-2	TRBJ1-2	ASSLEAGRGYT
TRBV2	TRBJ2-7	ASSEGGTGSYEQY
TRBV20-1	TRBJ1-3	SASHRGRGNTIY
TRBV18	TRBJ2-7	ASSPGGGQDEQY
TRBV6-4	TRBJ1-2	ATMGHYGYT
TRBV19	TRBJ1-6	ASSISHRTGTNSPLH
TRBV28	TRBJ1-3	ASVSVVDTIY
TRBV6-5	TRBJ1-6	AGSLRENSPLH
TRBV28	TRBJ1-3	ASSPPTGGAGNTIY
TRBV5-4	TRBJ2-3	ASSKSSGLLDTQY
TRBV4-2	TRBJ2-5	ASSQDWGGEAETQY
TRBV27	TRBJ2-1	ASSLLRGIDYLQGNEQF
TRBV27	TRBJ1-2	ASSLRDTGAGGYT
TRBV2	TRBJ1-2	ASSEALRGSGYT
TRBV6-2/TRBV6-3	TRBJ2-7	ASSRTSGGSYEQY
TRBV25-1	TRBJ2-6	ASSEGGTGANVLT
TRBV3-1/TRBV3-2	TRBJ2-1	ASSRGTGGHNEQF
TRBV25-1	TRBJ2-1	ASSEPGSRYNEQF
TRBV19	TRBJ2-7	ASSPGQGGSYEQY
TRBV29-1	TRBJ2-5	SVKPGPGQLQETQY
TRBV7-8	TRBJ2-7	ASSSRGGQGLGYEQY
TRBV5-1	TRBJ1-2	ASSPVTGDGYT
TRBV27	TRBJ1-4	ASSLTGTAFEKLF
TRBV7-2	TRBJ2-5	ASSLATAWETQY
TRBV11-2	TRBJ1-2	ASSLVAGPYGYT
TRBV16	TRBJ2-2	ASSQDRTRANTGELF
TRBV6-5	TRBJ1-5	ASSGYREQPQH
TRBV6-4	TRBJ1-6	ASQRTASHSYNSPLH
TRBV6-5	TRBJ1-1	ASSYTGEVGTEAF
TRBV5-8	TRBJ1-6	ASSLIEGGSYNSPLH
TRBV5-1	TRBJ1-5	ASSVFLPSNQPQH
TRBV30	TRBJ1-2	ALNRGREYGYT
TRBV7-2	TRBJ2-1	ASSQRDRARNEQF
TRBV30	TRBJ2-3	AWSVLPDTQY